Below, 14 T cell receptor beta chains from the same sample are listed, as sequenced in a study of T cell changes during pregnancy in multiple sclerosis. The protocol was immunoSEQ multiplex PCR, while the TCRdb copy is restricted to in-frame clones and leaves out a portion. The table includes around 69,000 clones, about nine tenths detected once. The sequencing used peripheral blood, collected in the third trimester of pregnancy. These receptors all come from a female donor with multiple sclerosis, enrolled in a pregnancy study.

The chain employs TRBV5-5 and TRBJ1-1; D gene ambiguous. The V gene's germline CDR1 is SGHKS and CDR2 YYEKEE (reference sequence). This CDR3 spans 15 amino acids. Deletions cut 2 bases from V and 1 base from J, with 12 bases between. CDR3 in DNA: TGTGCCAGCAGCTTCGGACTGAGAAGGAACACTGAAGCTTTCTTT. This translates into CASSFGLRRNTEAFF.

This chain uses TRBV29-1 with TRBJ2-6; TRBD2 might be the D (5 bases). CDR1 SQVTM and CDR2 ANQGSEA come from the germline V gene. There are 14 residues in the CDR3. Trimming pared 7 bases from V and 2 bases from J, leaving 12 bases between. Here the CDR3 DNA reads TGCAGCGCGAGGGAAGGTGCTGGGGCCAACGTCCTGACTTTC. This encodes CSAREGAGANVLTF.

This clone appeared once. This rearrangement joins TRBV28 to TRBJ2-6; 7 bases are shared with TRBD1. There are 16 residues in the CDR3. After removal of 7 bases from V and 0 bases from J, the junction contained 6 bases not matched to a gene. CDR1 is MDHEN, CDR2 SYDVKM, per germline. This chain's CDR3 is CASTQRGRSGANVLTF. As DNA, the CDR3 is TGTGCCAGCACTCAAAGGGGGCGCTCTGGGGCCAACGTCCTGACTTTC.

The chain recombines TRBV10-3 with TRBJ2-2; maybe TRBD1 (5 bases). The CDR3 sequence is 14 residues long. With 7 bases removed from V and 0 bases from J, the gap between germline ends came to 9 bases. Per germline, CDR1 ENHRY and CDR2 SYGVKD. In DNA, the CDR3 is TGTGCCATCAAGGGGATGCCGAACACCGGGGAGCTGTTTTTT. Translated: CAIKGMPNTGELFF.

CDR3 in DNA: TGCGCCAGCAGCCTTGCCGGGACAGCTTACAATGAGCAGTTCTTC. This translates into CASSLAGTAYNEQFF. The chain joins TRBV5-1 to TRBJ2-1, with 7 bases that match TRBD1. The CDR3 has 15 amino acids. Trimming took 4 bases from V and 4 from J; bases not matched to a gene: 8. CDR1 and CDR2 (germline): SGHRS, YFSETQ.

The V gene is TRBV18, the J gene TRBJ1-5; perhaps TRBD1 as D (5 bases). This CDR3 is 17 amino acids long. In germline, CDR1 is KGHSH, CDR2 LQKENI. V dropped 3 bases and J dropped 0 bases, with 15 bases sitting between them. In nucleotides, the CDR3 is TGTGCCAGCTCACCTAGACAGAGACAGAATAGCAATCAGCCCCAGCATTTT. Translation gives CASSPRQRQNSNQPQHF.

The chain has TRBV15 and TRBJ1-4; D call uncertain. The CDR3 contains 16 residues. The ends were cut back, 0 bases at V and 4 bases at J, with 12 bases in the middle. The V gene's germline CDR1 is LNHNV and CDR2 YYDKDF (reference sequence). The CDR3 is CATSRDPGRGNEKLFF. The CDR3 DNA is TGTGCCACCAGCAGAGACCCAGGTCGGGGTAATGAAAAACTGTTTTTT.

The CDR3 region has the DNA TGCGCCAGCAGCCAAGGCAGGGCCAGCTCCTACGAGCAGTACTTC. Amino acids: CASSQGRASSYEQYF. The chain carries TRBV4-3 and TRBJ2-7; maybe TRBD1 (5 bases). The germline V gene has CDR1 LGHNA and CDR2 YSLEER. V was cut by 1 base and J by 0 bases, with 10 bases left in between. The CDR3 has 15 residues.

The V call is TRBV7-2, the J call TRBJ2-3; 8 positions agree with TRBD1. The CDR3 has 17 residues. Trimming at V came to 1 base and at J to 4 bases, leaving 10 bases not matched to a gene. Germline values: CDR1 SGHTA, CDR2 FQGNSA. The chain's CDR3 is CASSLVPDRGMADTQYF. The CDR3 DNA follows: TGTGCCAGCAGCTTAGTCCCCGACAGGGGCATGGCAGATACGCAGTATTTT.

The chain couples TRBV6-5 to TRBJ1-1, with 8 nucleotides matching TRBD1. The CDR3 covers 14 residues. Germline values: CDR1 MNHEY, CDR2 SVGAGI. Trimming at V came to 4 bases and at J to 5 bases, leaving 6 bases not matched to a gene. CDR3 coding DNA: TGTGCCAGCAGTTCACAAACAGGGGGAACTGAAGCTTTCTTT. This translates into CASSSQTGGTEAFF.

The CDR3 spells CASSPPGNGQPQHF. Here the CDR3 DNA reads TGTGCCAGCAGTCCGCCAGGGAATGGTCAGCCCCAGCATTTT. J is TRBJ1-5 and V is TRBV28, with a tentative D call TRBD1 (5 bases). The V gene lost 5 bases and the J gene lost 6 bases, with 14 bases spanning the gap. The V gene's germline CDR1 is MDHEN and CDR2 SYDVKM. This CDR3 contains 14 residues.

The V call is TRBV9, the J call TRBJ2-7; D perhaps matches TRBD2 (5 bases). The CDR3 contains 17 residues. Per the germline V gene, CDR1 is SGDLS and CDR2 is YYNGEE. The germline V and J ends were trimmed by 4 bases and 2 bases, with 22 bases remaining between them. The CDR3 sequence: CASSPQVALTTAYEQYF. The CDR3 bases are TGTGCCAGCAGCCCCCAGGTCGCCCTGACTACCGCCTACGAGCAGTACTTC.

V and J are TRBV4-2 and TRBJ1-5, with 8 nucleotides matching TRBD1. Germline assignment: CDR1 LGHNA and CDR2 YNFKEQ. The CDR3 is made up of 17 amino acids. The V segment lost 0 bases and the J segment 4 bases; nucleotides outside the gene matches: 8. CDR3 sequence reads: CASSQDGRGRGNQPQHF. CDR3 nucleotide sequence: TGTGCCAGCAGCCAAGATGGCAGGGGGCGGGGTAATCAGCCCCAGCATTTT.

This chain uses TRBV30 with TRBJ1-2, with 7 bases identical to TRBD1. Germline CDR1 GTSNPN, CDR2 SVGIG (reference sequence). The V segment lost 4 bases and the J segment 6 bases; nucleotides outside the gene matches: 14. The CDR3 sequence is 15 residues long. The CDR3 here is CAWNLLGQGVDGYTF. Here the CDR3 DNA reads TGTGCCTGGAATCTACTGGGGCAGGGGGTCGATGGCTACACCTTC. Variable domain in full (rest from reference TRBV30 and TRBJ1-2): SQTIHQWPATLVQPVGSPLSLECTVEGTSNPNLYWYRQAAGRGLQLLFYSVGIGQISSEVPQNLSASRPQDRQFILSSKKLLLSDSGFYLCAWNLLGQGVDGYTFGSGTRLTVV.